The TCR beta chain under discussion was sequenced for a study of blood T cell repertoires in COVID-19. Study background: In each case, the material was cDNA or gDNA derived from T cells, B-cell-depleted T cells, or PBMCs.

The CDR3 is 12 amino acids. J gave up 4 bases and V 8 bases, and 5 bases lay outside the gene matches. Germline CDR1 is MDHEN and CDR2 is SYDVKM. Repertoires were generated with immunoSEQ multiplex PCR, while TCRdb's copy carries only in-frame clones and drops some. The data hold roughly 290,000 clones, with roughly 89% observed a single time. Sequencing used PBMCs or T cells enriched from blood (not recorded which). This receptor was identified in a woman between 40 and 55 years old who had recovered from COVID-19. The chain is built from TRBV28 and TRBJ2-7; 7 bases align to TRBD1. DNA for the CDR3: TGTGCCAGCGGACAGGTCGGTTACGAGCAGTACTTC. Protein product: CASGQVGYEQYF.